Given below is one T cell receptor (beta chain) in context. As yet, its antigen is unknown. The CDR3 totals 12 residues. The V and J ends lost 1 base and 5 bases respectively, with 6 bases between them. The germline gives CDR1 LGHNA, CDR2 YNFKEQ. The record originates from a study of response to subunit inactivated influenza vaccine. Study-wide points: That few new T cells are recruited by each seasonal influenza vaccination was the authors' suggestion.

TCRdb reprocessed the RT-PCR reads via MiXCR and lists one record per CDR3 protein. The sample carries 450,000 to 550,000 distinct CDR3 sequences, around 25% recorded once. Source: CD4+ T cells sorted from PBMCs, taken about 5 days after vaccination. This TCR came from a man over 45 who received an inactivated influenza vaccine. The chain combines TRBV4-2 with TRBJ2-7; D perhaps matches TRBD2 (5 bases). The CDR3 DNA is TGTGCCAGCAGCCAAGTGGAGGACGAGCAGTACTTC. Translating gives CASSQVEDEQYF.